This T cell receptor beta chain is from a study of T cells in Graves' hyperthyroidism and ophthalmopathy. Overall study findings and caveats: Researchers found most expanded thyroid clonotypes above 0.001 in blood as well.

A word on this clonotype: Its target is unknown.

The length of the CDR3 is 15 residues. J gave up 4 bases and V 4 bases, and 6 bases lay outside the gene matches. Germline loops: CDR1 GTSNPN, CDR2 SVGIG (reference sequence). Patients were excluded because of uncontrolled infection, other autoimmune disease, pregnancy or lactation. Diagnoses were made from clinical symptoms, serum measures (thyroxine and TRAb), thyroid ultrasound and orbital computed tomography. Amplified TCR beta CDR3 regions derived from RNA transcripts. In the first-round RT-PCR of the TCR CDR3, the HTBI primer set was used. TCRdb analysed the multiplex PCR reads with MiXCR anew, one entry per CDR3 protein. The sample has approximately 560,000 distinct CDR3 sequences, approximately 15% seen once.

This chain links TRBV30 with TRBJ2-3, with 12 positions matching TRBD2. The sample taken for sequencing was blood. This receptor was obtained from a woman aged 25 to 45 with Graves' hyperthyroidism. The CDR3 region is CAWKSGLAGPDTQYF. The DNA of the CDR3 is TGTGCCTGGAAGTCGGGACTAGCGGGTCCAGATACGCAGTATTTT.